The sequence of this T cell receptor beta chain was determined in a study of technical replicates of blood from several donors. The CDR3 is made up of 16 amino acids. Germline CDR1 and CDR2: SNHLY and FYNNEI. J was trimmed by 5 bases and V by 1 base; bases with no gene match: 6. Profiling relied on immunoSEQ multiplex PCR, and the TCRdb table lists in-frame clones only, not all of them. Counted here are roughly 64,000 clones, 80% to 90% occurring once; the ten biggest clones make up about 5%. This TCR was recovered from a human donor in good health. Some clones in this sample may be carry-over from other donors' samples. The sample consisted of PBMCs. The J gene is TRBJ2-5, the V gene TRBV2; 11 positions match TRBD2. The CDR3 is CASSEGGSGRGETQYF. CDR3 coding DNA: TGTGCCAGCAGTGAAGGGGGTAGCGGGAGGGGTGAGACCCAGTACTTC.